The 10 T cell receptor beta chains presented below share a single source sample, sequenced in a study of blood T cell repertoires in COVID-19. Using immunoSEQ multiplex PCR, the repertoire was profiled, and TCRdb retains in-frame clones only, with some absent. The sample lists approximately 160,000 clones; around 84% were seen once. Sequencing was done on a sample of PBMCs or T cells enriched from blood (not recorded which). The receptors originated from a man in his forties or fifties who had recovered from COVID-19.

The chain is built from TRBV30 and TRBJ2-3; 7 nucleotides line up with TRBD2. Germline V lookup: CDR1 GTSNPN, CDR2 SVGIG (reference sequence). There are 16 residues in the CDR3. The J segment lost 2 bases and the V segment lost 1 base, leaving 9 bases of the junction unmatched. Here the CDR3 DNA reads TGTGCCTGGAGTGGTTCGGCGGGGGTTTCCACAGATACGCAGTATTTT. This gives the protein CAWSGSAGVSTDTQYF.

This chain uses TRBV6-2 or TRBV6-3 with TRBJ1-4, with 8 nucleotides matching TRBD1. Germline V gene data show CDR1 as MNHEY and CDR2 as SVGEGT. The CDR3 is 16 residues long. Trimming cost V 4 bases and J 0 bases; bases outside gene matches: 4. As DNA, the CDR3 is TGTGCCAGCAGTTCGACAGGGGTTGCAACTAATGAAAAACTGTTTTTT. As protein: CASSSTGVATNEKLFF.

The CDR3 coding sequence is TGTGCCACCGGGACATCCCGGAACAATGAGCAGTTCTTC. Its protein product is CATGTSRNNEQFF. V is TRBV6-5 and J is TRBJ2-1; D possibly corresponds to TRBD1 (6 bases). The CDR3 has 13 residues. Between the trimmed V and J ends, which lost 10 bases and 5 bases, there was a span of 15 bases. Looked up from germline, CDR1 is MNHEY and CDR2 is SVGAGI.

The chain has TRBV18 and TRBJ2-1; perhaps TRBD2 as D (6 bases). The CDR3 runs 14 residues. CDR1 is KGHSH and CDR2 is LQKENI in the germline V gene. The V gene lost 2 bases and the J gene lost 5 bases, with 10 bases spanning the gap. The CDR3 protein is CASSPRDLNNEQFF. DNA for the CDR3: TGTGCCAGCTCACCAAGGGACTTAAACAATGAGCAGTTCTTC.

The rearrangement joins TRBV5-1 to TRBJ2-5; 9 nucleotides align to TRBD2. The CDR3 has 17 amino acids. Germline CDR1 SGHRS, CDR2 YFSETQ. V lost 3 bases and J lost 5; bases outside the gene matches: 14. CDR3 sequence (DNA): TGCGCCAGCAGCTCTGGCCTAGCGGGGACCCTTAGGGAGACCCAGTACTTC. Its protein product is CASSSGLAGTLRETQYF.

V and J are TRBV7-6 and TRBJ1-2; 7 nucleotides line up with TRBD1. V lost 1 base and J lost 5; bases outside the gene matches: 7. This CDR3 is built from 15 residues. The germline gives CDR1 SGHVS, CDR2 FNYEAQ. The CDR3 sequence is CASSLGPGQLYGYTF. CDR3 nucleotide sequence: TGTGCCAGCAGCTTAGGCCCGGGACAGCTATATGGCTACACCTTC.

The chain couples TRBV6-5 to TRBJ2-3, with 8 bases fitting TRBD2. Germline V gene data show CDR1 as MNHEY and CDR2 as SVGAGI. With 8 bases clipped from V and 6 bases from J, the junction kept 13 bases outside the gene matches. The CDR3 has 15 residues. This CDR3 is CASHLAGGSRDTQYF. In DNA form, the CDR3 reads TGTGCCAGCCATCTAGCGGGTGGTTCCCGGGATACGCAGTATTTT.

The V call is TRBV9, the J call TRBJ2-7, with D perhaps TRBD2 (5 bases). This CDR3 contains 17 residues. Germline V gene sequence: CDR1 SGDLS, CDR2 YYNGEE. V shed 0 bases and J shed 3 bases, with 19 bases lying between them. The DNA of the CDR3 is TGTGCCAGCAGCGTAGCTCTAGCCAGCCTCCCCCACTACGAGCAGTACGTC. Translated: CASSVALASLPHYEQYV.

CDR3: CAWSALRGPNTEAFF. In nucleotides, the CDR3 is TGTGCCTGGAGTGCCCTGAGAGGGCCGAACACTGAAGCTTTCTTT. This chain joins TRBV30 and TRBJ1-1; D not resolved. The CDR3 spans 15 residues. With 1 base removed from V and 1 base from J, the gap between germline ends came to 13 bases. Germline assignment: CDR1 GTSNPN and CDR2 SVGIG (reference sequence). Complete variable domain (other parts from reference TRBV30 and TRBJ1-1): SQTIHQWPATLVQPVGSPLSLECTVEGTSNPNLYWYRQAAGRGLQLLFYSVGIGQISSEVPQNLSASRPQDRQFILSSKKLLLSDSGFYLCAWSALRGPNTEAFFGQGTRLTVV.

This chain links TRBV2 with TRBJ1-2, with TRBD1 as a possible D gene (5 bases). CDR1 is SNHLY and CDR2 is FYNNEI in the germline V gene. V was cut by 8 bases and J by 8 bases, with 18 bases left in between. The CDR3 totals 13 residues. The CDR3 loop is CASLFAPREGYTF. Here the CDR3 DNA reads TGTGCCAGCCTCTTCGCTCCCAGGGAAGGCTACACCTTC.